What follows are 28 T cell receptor beta chains derived from one specimen sequenced in a study of patients and donors after allogeneic stem cell transplantation. Each CDR3 protein is one row after TCRdb ran MiXCR on the RT-PCR reads. The sample shows about 960,000 distinct CDR3 sequences, about 20% of them seen only once. Sequencing was carried out using blood, either unsorted or a sorted T cell fraction (not recorded which). The source of these receptors is a human donor who was either an allogeneic HSCT recipient or a stem cell or donor lymphocyte infusion donor (not recorded which). It is not recorded whose cells these are; they may come from a transplant donor.

This clonotype was detected many times. The DNA of the CDR3 is TGCAGTGCTAGAGATCAGGGGGGGACTTTTGAGCAGTTCTTC. As protein: CSARDQGGTFEQFF. The chain is built from TRBV20-1 and TRBJ2-1, with D perhaps matching TRBD1 or TRBD2 (7 bases each). Germline CDR1 reads DFQATT; CDR2 reads SNEGSKA (reference sequence). V was cut by 0 bases and J by 9 bases, with 15 bases left in between. CDR3 length: 14 amino acids.

This sequence joins TRBV5-1 and TRBJ2-7, with 8 bases identical to TRBD1. After removal of 4 bases from V and 5 bases from J, the junction contained 8 bases not matched to a gene. This CDR3 contains 14 residues. The germline CDR1 and CDR2 sequences are SGHRS and YFSETQ. CDR3 amino acids: CASSEGQASHEQYF. CDR3 nucleotide sequence: TGCGCCAGCAGCGAGGGACAGGCTAGCCACGAGCAGTACTTC.

This clonotype was detected many times. The chain employs TRBV4-3 and TRBJ1-1, with D tentatively TRBD1 (5 bases). This CDR3 contains 14 residues. Germline assignment: CDR1 LGHNA and CDR2 YSLEER. V shed 7 bases and J shed 1 base, with 13 bases lying between them. CDR3 sequence: CASKFDRENTEAFF. DNA of the CDR3: TGCGCCAGCAAATTCGACAGAGAGAACACTGAAGCTTTCTTT.

The rearrangement joins TRBV6-5 to TRBJ2-5, with D maybe TRBD1 (5 bases). Per the germline V gene, CDR1 is MNHEY and CDR2 is SVGAGI. Trimming removed 2 bases from V and 2 bases from J, with 12 bases in between. The CDR3 spans 15 residues. CDR3 nucleotides: TGTGCCAGCAGTTACATCGGCAGGGTTCAAGAGACCCAGTACTTC. Its translation: CASSYIGRVQETQYF.

This clonotype was observed a handful of times. The chain combines TRBV12-3 or TRBV12-4 with TRBJ2-7; D call uncertain. CDR3 length: 16 residues. V was clipped by 4 bases and J by 3 bases, with 19 bases between them. CDR3 nucleotide sequence: TGTGCCAGCAGTTCGGGTGGGAAACTCACTGGCTACGAGCAGTACTTC. It codes for CASSSGGKLTGYEQYF.

The chain has TRBV20-1 and TRBJ2-7; D may be TRBD2 (6 bases). V lost 1 base and J 3 bases, leaving 10 bases between the germline ends. This CDR3 spans 13 amino acids. From germline, CDR1 is DFQATT and CDR2 SNEGSKA (reference sequence). The CDR3, as DNA: TGCAGTGCTAGAGGCAAGGGAGGCTACGAGCAGTACTTC. The encoded protein is CSARGKGGYEQYF.

There are a few counts of this clonotype. The chain employs TRBV11-2 and TRBJ2-7; 10 nucleotides align to TRBD1. The CDR3 runs 15 residues. V was pared by 4 bases and J by 4 bases, with 7 bases of the junction left unmatched. Germline assignment: CDR1 SGHAT and CDR2 FQNNGV. The CDR3, as DNA: TGTGCCAGCAGCTCCTACCGGGACAGGGGTTACGAGCAGTACTTC. Its protein is CASSSYRDRGYEQYF.

The chain employs TRBV20-1 and TRBJ2-7; a possible D gene is TRBD2 (6 bases). V lost 6 bases and J lost 7, with 22 bases in between. CDR1 and CDR2 from the germline V gene are DFQATT and SNEGSKA (reference sequence). The CDR3 contains 14 residues. CDR3 region: CSANRAGGVWEQYF. CDR3 coding DNA: TGCAGTGCAAACCGGGCCGGAGGGGTGTGGGAGCAGTACTTC.

This clonotype was seen a few times. The CDR3, as DNA: TGTGCCAGCAGCTTAGCGGCCCGAAACCAAGAGACCCAGTACTTC. This encodes CASSLAARNQETQYF. The chain links TRBV7-8 to TRBJ2-5; D unresolved. CDR3 size: 15 residues. Germline loops: CDR1 SGHVS, CDR2 FQNEAQ. Trimming cost V 0 bases and J 0 bases, with 8 bases left between them.

This clonotype has only a few counts. The V call is TRBV21-1, the J call TRBJ1-2; the D segment call TRBD1 is taken from the table without a DNA check. TRBV21-1 is described as a pseudogene. This CDR3 is built from 18 residues. CDR3 residues: CASSLTDGQRTPFYGYTF. CDR3 DNA: TGTGCCAGCAGCCTCACGGACGGCCAGAGAACCCCCTTCTATGGCTACACCTTC.

This clonotype was seen a few times. The chain recombines TRBV4-3 with TRBJ2-5, with D possibly TRBD1 on 6 matching bases. Germline assignment: CDR1 LGHNA and CDR2 YSLEER. Trimming pared 3 bases from V and 2 bases from J, leaving 13 bases between. CDR3 length equals 15 residues. The CDR3 reads CASSHGTKGQETQYF. The CDR3 bases are TGCGCCAGCAGCCACGGGACAAAGGGTCAAGAGACCCAGTACTTC.

About this clonotype: A read error is possible here, since a much larger clone lies one base away. The chain employs TRBV4-1 and TRBJ1-6, with D perhaps TRBD1 (5 bases). Germline V lookup: CDR1 MGHRA, CDR2 YSYEKL. This CDR3 has 17 amino acids. This CDR3 is CACSQLGSGRYNSPLHF. CDR3 coding DNA: TGCGCCTGCAGCCAGCTGGGATCGGGACGCTATAATTCACCCCTCCACTTT.

This clonotype was recorded at least ten times. The gene calls are TRBV15 and TRBJ1-2; D is possibly TRBD1 (5 bases). The germline V gene has CDR1 LNHNV and CDR2 YYDKDF (reference sequence). With 1 base removed from V and 6 bases from J, the gap between germline ends came to 12 bases. The CDR3 spans 14 residues. The CDR3 DNA is TGTGCCACCAGCAGAGGCAGGGCGAGCGATGGCTACACCTTC. Encoded protein: CATSRGRASDGYTF. Complete variable domain (other parts from reference TRBV15 and TRBJ1-2): DAMVIQNPRYQVTQFGKPVTLSCSQTLNHNVMYWYQQKSSQAPKLLFHYYDKDFNNEADTPDNFQSRRPNTSFCFLDIRSPGLGDTAMYLCATSRGRASDGYTFGSGTRLTVV.

This chain links TRBV19 with TRBJ1-1; D remains unclear. The CDR3 has 14 residues. Germline CDR1 reads LNHDA; CDR2 reads SQIVND (reference sequence). Trimming took off 3 bases at V and 1 base at J, with 9 bases between the two ends. CDR3 nucleotides: TGTGCCAGTAGTATTGGAGGGAAGAACACTGAAGCTTTCTTT. This encodes CASSIGGKNTEAFF.

V gene TRBV6-1 combines with J gene TRBJ2-5; D remains unclear. This CDR3 is 14 amino acids long. Looked up from germline, CDR1 is MNHNS and CDR2 is SASEGT. With 6 bases removed from V and 2 bases from J, the gap between germline ends came to 13 bases. CDR3 amino acids: CASRRTRQQETQYF. The CDR3 region has the DNA TGTGCCAGCAGAAGGACCAGACAACAAGAGACCCAGTACTTC.

There are a few counts of this clonotype. The V and J genes are TRBV20-1 and TRBJ2-1, with D maybe TRBD1 (6 bases). Per the germline V gene, CDR1 is DFQATT and CDR2 is SNEGSKA (reference sequence). The ends were cut back, 4 bases at V and 6 bases at J, with 13 bases in the middle. This CDR3 is built from 13 residues. The CDR3 sequence is CSATGWGRNEQFF. The CDR3 nucleotides are TGCAGTGCTACGGGGTGGGGGCGCAATGAGCAGTTCTTC.

In its sample, this clonotype was seen a few times. J is TRBJ1-2 and V is TRBV12-3 or TRBV12-4; tentatively, D is TRBD1 (5 bases). The CDR3 extends over 16 amino acids. Trimming pared 3 bases from V and 7 bases from J, leaving 21 bases between. Here the CDR3 DNA reads TGTGCCAGCAGTTTTCGGAACTTTTTCCAGGGCAGTGGCTACACCTTC. It codes for CASSFRNFFQGSGYTF.

This clonotype was counted between two and nine times. The chain employs TRBV6-5 and TRBJ2-1; D ambiguous. The V gene's germline CDR1 is MNHEY and CDR2 SVGAGI. There are 15 residues in the CDR3. Trimming left V 0 bases short and J 6 bases short, with 12 bases between. The CDR3 protein is CASSYSFHLGNEQFF. The DNA for the CDR3 is TGTGCCAGCAGTTACTCATTCCACCTGGGCAATGAGCAGTTCTTC.

The rearrangement uses TRBV12-3 or TRBV12-4 and TRBJ2-5; perhaps TRBD1 as D (6 bases). V was clipped by 7 bases and J by 5 bases, with 14 bases between them. This CDR3 comprises 13 residues. This CDR3 is CASILDSRETQYF. DNA for the CDR3: TGTGCCAGCATATTGGACAGCCGGGAGACCCAGTACTTC.

The chain is built from TRBV6-1 and TRBJ2-1; weak D call: TRBD1 (6 bases). The CDR3 is made up of 17 amino acids. Deletions cut 7 bases from V and 0 bases from J, with 19 bases between. CDR1 is MNHNS, CDR2 SASEGT, per germline. The DNA of the CDR3 is TGTGCCAGCAAACTTCACAGGATAGGGGGCTCCTACAATGAGCAGTTCTTC. As protein: CASKLHRIGGSYNEQFF.

This clonotype was recorded at least ten times. V is TRBV5-5 and J is TRBJ2-1, with TRBD1 identical over 9 bases. The CDR3 covers 15 residues. The trim removed 0 bases at V and 4 bases at J, leaving 2 bases unmatched. Germline lookup yields CDR1 SGHKS and CDR2 YYEKEE (reference sequence). For the CDR3, the DNA is TGTGCCAGCAGCTTGGTTGGGACAGGGTACAATGAGCAGTTCTTC. It yields the protein CASSLVGTGYNEQFF. Full variable domain (rest looked up from reference TRBV5-5 and TRBJ2-1): DAGVTQSPTHLIKTRGQQVTLRCSPISGHKSVSWYQQVLGQGPQFIFQYYEKEERGRGNFPDRFSARQFPNYSSELNVNALLLGDSALYLCASSLVGTGYNEQFFGPGTRLTVL.

The table lists this clonotype with a few counts. The V call is TRBV9, the J call TRBJ2-7; 8 positions agree with TRBD2. Looked up from germline, CDR1 is SGDLS and CDR2 is YYNGEE. There are 16 residues in the CDR3. V trimming: 4 bases; J trimming: 0 bases; junction bases outside the gene matches: 9. In DNA form, the CDR3 reads TGTGCCAGCAGCCTTAGCGGGGCGAGCGTCTCCTACGAGCAGTACTTC. This encodes CASSLSGASVSYEQYF.

The chain carries TRBV20-1 and TRBJ2-7, with 7 bases matching TRBD1. CDR1 is DFQATT and CDR2 is SNEGSKA in the germline V gene (reference sequence). V gave up 5 bases and J gave up 0 bases; unmatched junction bases: 7. This CDR3 is built from 14 residues. This CDR3 reads CSASGTVSSYEQYF. The CDR3 DNA reads as TGCAGTGCTTCCGGGACAGTGTCCTCCTACGAGCAGTACTTC.

In this sample, this clonotype turned up a few times. The chain uses TRBV28 and TRBJ1-1; D may be TRBD1 (5 bases). The CDR3 sequence is 14 residues long. V was cut by 8 bases and J by 3 bases, with 16 bases left in between. Per the germline V gene, CDR1 is MDHEN and CDR2 is SYDVKM. The CDR3 DNA reads as TGTGCCAGCTATTACCAGGGCGGCGACACTGAAGCTTTCTTT. Protein: CASYYQGGDTEAFF.

This CDR3 reads CASSTNQAQTGELFF. The CDR3 nucleotides read TGCGCCAGCAGCACCAATCAGGCCCAGACCGGGGAGCTGTTTTTT. The V gene is TRBV5-1, the J gene TRBJ2-2; D not resolved. The CDR3 covers 15 residues. Germline V gives CDR1 SGHRS, CDR2 YFSETQ. The V gene lost 4 bases and the J gene lost 5 bases, with 15 bases spanning the gap. Using reference TRBV5-1 and TRBJ2-2 for the parts outside the CDR3, the full variable domain is KAGVTQTPRYLIKTRGQQVTLSCSPISGHRSVSWYQQTPGQGLQFLFEYFSETQRNKGNFPGRFSGRQFSNSRSEMNVSTLELGDSALYLCASSTNQAQTGELFFGEGSRLTVL.

This clonotype appeared a few times. CDR3 region: CASSPSFRGGNEKLFF. The CDR3 nucleotides read TGTGCCAGCAGCCCGAGTTTTCGGGGGGGCAATGAAAAACTGTTTTTT. This chain uses TRBV12-3 or TRBV12-4 with TRBJ1-4; D is perhaps TRBD1 (6 bases). V lost 6 bases to trimming and J lost 5 bases, with 19 bases between them. The CDR3 covers 16 residues.

The chain recombines TRBV20-1 with TRBJ1-2, with D perhaps TRBD1 (6 bases). From germline, CDR1 is DFQATT and CDR2 SNEGSKA (reference sequence). V was shortened by 1 base and J by 3 bases, with 12 bases between the two germline ends. The CDR3 totals 14 residues. DNA for the CDR3: TGCAGTGCTAGAGGGAGGGGGACCGACTATGGCTACACCTTC. Translating gives CSARGRGTDYGYTF.

This clonotype was seen only a few times. The rearrangement links TRBV20-1 to TRBJ2-4; D gene unclear. The germline CDR1 and CDR2 sequences are DFQATT and SNEGSKA (reference sequence). The CDR3 runs 15 residues. Trimming took 0 bases from V and 0 from J, leaving 9 bases between them. The CDR3 DNA sequence: TGCAGTGCTAGAGATCCCCGAAAAGCCAAAAACATTCAGTACTTC. Protein product: CSARDPRKAKNIQYF.